The rows below give T cell receptor beta chains drawn from one sample of a study of blood T cells in healthy people across ages. TCRdb called the 5' RACE reads again in MiXCR, with one record for every CDR3 protein. The table records approximately 1.5 million distinct CDR3 sequences, roughly 43% of them present only once. The sequenced material came from blood. The receptors derive from a woman aged 18-29 years in good health. Both conserved end residues are part of each CDR3. A D gene is named only where the DNA matches it firmly. Rows may omit the clone size; those that give it use once, few, many or a size class.

d_gene	v_gene	abundance	j_gene	CDR3aa	CDR3nt
NA	TRBV7-2	NA	TRBJ1-5	CASSFQQSGQPQHF	TGTGCCAGCAGCTTCCAACAGTCAGGTCAGCCCCAGCATTTT
TRBD1	TRBV28	NA	TRBJ1-2	CASSFAGTGIGNYGYTF	TGTGCCAGCAGTTTCGCCGGGACAGGGATAGGGAACTATGGCTACACCTTC
TRBD1	TRBV9	once	TRBJ1-3	CASETGMAGNTIYF	TGTGCCAGCGAGACAGGGATGGCTGGAAACACCATATATTTT
NA	TRBV29-1	once	TRBJ2-3	CSVESGPGTQYF	TGCAGCGTTGAAAGCGGTCCTGGTACGCAGTATTTT
NA	TRBV25-1	NA	TRBJ1-1	CASSLRQDGAEAFF	TGTGCCAGCAGCCTAAGACAGGACGGGGCTGAAGCTTTCTTT
TRBD1	TRBV12-3/TRBV12-4	NA	TRBJ2-7	CASSSGQFGYEQYF	TGTGCCAGCAGTTCGGGACAGTTTGGCTACGAGCAGTACTTC
TRBD2	TRBV12-3/TRBV12-4	NA	TRBJ2-1	CASSFETSGGDSYNEQFF	TGTGCCAGCAGTTTCGAGACTAGCGGGGGGGACTCCTACAATGAGCAGTTCTTC
TRBD2	TRBV7-9	once	TRBJ2-3	CASSFISGRTTWGDTQYF	TGTGCCAGCAGCTTTATCAGCGGGAGGACCACGTGGGGAGATACGCAGTATTTT
TRBD2	TRBV5-1	NA	TRBJ2-1	CASSLIVGGGNNEQFF	TGCGCCAGCAGCTTGATAGTTGGCGGGGGGAATAATGAGCAGTTCTTC
NA	TRBV6-2/TRBV6-3	NA	TRBJ1-5	CASRERGQPQHF	TGTGCCAGCAGGGAGAGGGGTCAGCCCCAGCATTTT
TRBD2	TRBV4-1	NA	TRBJ2-3	CASSQLGLADTDTQYF	TGCGCCAGCAGCCAACTCGGACTAGCGGACACAGATACGCAGTATTTT
TRBD2	TRBV29-1	many	TRBJ2-7	CSVGSRFSGNEQYF	TGCAGCGTTGGATCTCGGTTTAGCGGGAACGAGCAGTACTTC
TRBD2	TRBV20-1	NA	TRBJ2-5	CSVRSGRGVETQYF	TGCAGTGTTCGTAGCGGGAGAGGGGTAGAGACCCAGTACTTC
NA	TRBV20-1	NA	TRBJ1-2	CSARSTGDYGYTF	TGCAGTGCTAGATCTACAGGAGACTATGGCTACACCTTC
NA	TRBV14	NA	TRBJ2-5	CASGGASYNEQYF	TGTGCCAGCGGGGGGGCGTCCTACAATGAGCAGTACTTC
NA	TRBV30	NA	TRBJ2-7	CAGSLGREQYF	TGTGCCGGGAGTCTTGGGCGCGAGCAGTACTTC
NA	TRBV29-1	NA	TRBJ1-1	CSVADGTEAFF	TGCAGCGTCGCGGACGGGACTGAAGCTTTCTTT
TRBD1	TRBV11-2	few	TRBJ1-2	CASSFRDRGRIYGYTF	TGTGCCAGCAGTTTCCGGGACAGGGGACGAATCTATGGCTACACCTTC
TRBD1	TRBV20-1	NA	TRBJ2-3	CSAIRGFSTDAQYF	TGCAGTGCTATCAGGGGGTTCAGCACAGATGCGCAGTATTTT
NA	TRBV9	NA	TRBJ1-5	CASSVGGGAGQPQHF	TGTGCCAGCAGCGTAGGGGGGGGCGCAGGGCAGCCCCAGCATTTT
TRBD1	TRBV27	NA	TRBJ1-6	CASSRGTGLNSPLHF	TGTGCCAGCAGTAGGGGGACAGGGTTGAATTCACCCCTCCACTTT
NA	TRBV28	NA	TRBJ1-5	CASGGAGVQPQHF	TGTGCCAGCGGTGGGGCAGGGGTTCAGCCCCAGCATTTT
TRBD1	TRBV12-5	NA	TRBJ2-3	CASDLTGGRTDTQYF	TGTGCTAGTGATTTGACAGGGGGCAGGACAGATACGCAGTATTTT
TRBD1	TRBV6-2/TRBV6-3	NA	TRBJ2-1	CASRPYDLRDSYAYEQFF	TGTGCCAGCAGGCCTTATGACCTCCGGGACAGTTACGCGTATGAGCAGTTCTTC
NA	TRBV20-1	few	TRBJ2-1	CSARGANLYNEQFF	TGCAGTGCTCGTGGAGCGAACCTTTACAATGAGCAGTTCTTC
TRBD2	TRBV7-2	NA	TRBJ2-7	CASSIPGGSYEQYF	TGTGCCAGCAGCATCCCGGGGGGGTCCTACGAGCAGTACTTC
TRBD1	TRBV11-2	NA	TRBJ1-2	CASSSPGGRGYTF	TGTGCCAGCAGCTCACCAGGGGGCAGAGGCTACACCTTC
NA	TRBV28	few	TRBJ2-7	CASSSSAQTYEQYF	NA
NA	TRBV28	few	TRBJ2-3	CASTAAGSYGDTQYF	TGTGCCAGCACTGCTGCCGGGTCATATGGGGATACGCAGTATTTT
TRBD1	TRBV12-3/TRBV12-4	once	TRBJ2-4	CASSYRGYDKNIQYF	TGTGCCAGCAGCTACAGGGGTTATGACAAAAACATTCAGTACTTC
TRBD1	TRBV6-5	few	TRBJ1-2	CASRGVGTDSGYGYTF	TGTGCCAGCAGGGGGGTAGGGACAGACTCGGGGTATGGCTACACCTTC
NA	TRBV12-3/TRBV12-4	NA	TRBJ1-1	CASGRGARTEAFF	TGTGCCAGCGGTCGGGGGGCGAGGACTGAAGCTTTCTTT
NA	TRBV4-1	NA	TRBJ1-1	CASSQDILRSTEAFF	TGCGCCAGCAGCCAAGATATCCTACGTAGCACTGAAGCTTTCTTT
TRBD2	TRBV7-9	NA	TRBJ2-5	CASGGSVQETQYF	TGTGCCAGCGGCGGGAGTGTCCAAGAGACCCAGTACTTC
NA	TRBV20-1	few	TRBJ2-1	CSARRGFRNNEQFF	TGCAGTGCTAGGCGGGGATTTCGAAACAATGAGCAGTTCTTC
NA	TRBV10-3	few	TRBJ2-7	CAIREGGEQYF	TGTGCCATCAGAGAAGGGGGCGAGCAGTACTTC
NA	TRBV12-3/TRBV12-4	NA	TRBJ1-1	CASSFRQVVMNTETFF	TGTGCCAGCAGTTTCCGACAGGTAGTCATGAACACTGAAACTTTCTTT
NA	TRBV30	few	TRBJ1-2	CAWSIKDRRTNYGYTF	TGTGCCTGGAGTATAAAGGACAGAAGGACTAACTATGGCTACACCTTC
NA	TRBV12-3/TRBV12-4	few	TRBJ2-5	CASSYTYQETQYF	TGTGCCAGCAGTTATACGTACCAAGAGACCCAGTACTTC
TRBD1	TRBV7-9	once	TRBJ2-5	CASSAGGASYNEQYF	TGTGCCAGCAGCGCAGGGGGCGCATCCTACAATGAGCAGTACTTC
NA	TRBV6-1	NA	TRBJ1-2	CASSEGEPIYGYTF	TGTGCCAGCAGTGAAGGAGAGCCGATCTATGGCTACACCTTC
NA	TRBV28	few	TRBJ2-7	CASSSHTGAYEQYF	TGTGCCAGCAGTTCCCATACAGGTGCCTACGAGCAGTACTTC
TRBD1	TRBV7-6	few	TRBJ2-1	CASSILTGDNEQFF	TGTGCCAGCAGCATCCTGACAGGGGACAATGAGCAGTTCTTC
NA	TRBV4-1	few	TRBJ1-5	CASSLVLVSNQPQHF	TGCGCCAGCAGCCTGGTTCTGGTTAGCAATCAGCCCCAGCATTTT
NA	TRBV27	many	TRBJ2-1	CASSLSTYNEQFF	TGTGCCAGCAGCTTAAGCACCTATAATGAGCAGTTCTTC
TRBD2	TRBV25-1	few	TRBJ2-7	CASRGTSGSSSYEQYF	TGTGCCAGCAGGGGAACTAGCGGGAGCTCTTCCTACGAGCAGTACTTC
NA	TRBV20-1	few	TRBJ1-1	CSGFGGAEAFF	TGCAGTGGGTTCGGGGGCGCTGAAGCTTTCTTT
NA	TRBV7-9	once	TRBJ2-7	CASSDRGAAYEQYF	TGTGCCAGCAGCGATCGGGGGGCCGCCTACGAGCAGTACTTC
NA	TRBV11-2	NA	TRBJ1-6	CASSPGRINSPLHF	TGTGCCAGCAGCCCGGGACGGATTAATTCACCCCTCCACTTT